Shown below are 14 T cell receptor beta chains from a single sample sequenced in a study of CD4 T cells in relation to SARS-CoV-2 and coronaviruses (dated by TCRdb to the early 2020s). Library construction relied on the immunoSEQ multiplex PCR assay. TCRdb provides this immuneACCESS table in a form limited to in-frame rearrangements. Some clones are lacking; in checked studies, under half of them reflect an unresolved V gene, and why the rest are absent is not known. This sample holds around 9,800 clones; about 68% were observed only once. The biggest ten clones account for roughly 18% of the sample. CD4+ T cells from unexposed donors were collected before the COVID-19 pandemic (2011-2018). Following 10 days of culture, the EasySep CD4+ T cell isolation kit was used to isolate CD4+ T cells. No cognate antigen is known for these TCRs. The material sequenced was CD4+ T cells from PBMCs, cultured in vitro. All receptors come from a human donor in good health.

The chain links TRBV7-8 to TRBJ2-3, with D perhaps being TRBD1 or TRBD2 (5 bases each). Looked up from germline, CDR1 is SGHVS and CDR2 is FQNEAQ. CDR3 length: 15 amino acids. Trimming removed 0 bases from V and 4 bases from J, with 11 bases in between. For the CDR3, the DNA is TGTGCCAGCAGCTTAGCCCGAGGGGTGGCAGATACGCAGTATTTT. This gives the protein CASSLARGVADTQYF.

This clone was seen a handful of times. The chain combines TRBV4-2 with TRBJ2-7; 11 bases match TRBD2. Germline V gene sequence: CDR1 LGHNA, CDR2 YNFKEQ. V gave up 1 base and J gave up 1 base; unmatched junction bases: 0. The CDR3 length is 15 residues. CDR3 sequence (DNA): TGTGCCAGCAGCCAAGGACTAGCGGGATCCTACGAGCAGTACTTC. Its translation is CASSQGLAGSYEQYF.

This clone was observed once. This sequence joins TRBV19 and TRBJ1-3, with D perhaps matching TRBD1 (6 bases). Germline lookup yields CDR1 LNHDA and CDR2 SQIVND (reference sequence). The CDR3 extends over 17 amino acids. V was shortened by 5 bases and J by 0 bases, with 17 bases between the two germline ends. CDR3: CASSPLGGATSGNTIYF. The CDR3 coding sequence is TGTGCCAGTAGTCCCCTTGGGGGGGCTACCTCTGGAAACACCATATATTTT.

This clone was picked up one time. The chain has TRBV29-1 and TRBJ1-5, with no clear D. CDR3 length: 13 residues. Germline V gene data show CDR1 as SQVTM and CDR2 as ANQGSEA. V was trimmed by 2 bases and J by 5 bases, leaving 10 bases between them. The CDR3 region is CSVEFGPYQPQHF. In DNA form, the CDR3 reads TGCAGCGTTGAATTCGGCCCGTATCAGCCCCAGCATTTT.

This CDR3 is CASSLGTHSTDTQYF. CDR3 nucleotides: TGCGCCAGCAGCTTGGGGACACATAGCACAGATACGCAGTATTTT. The gene calls are TRBV5-1 and TRBJ2-3, with a weak D call TRBD1 (5 bases). With 0 bases removed from V and 0 bases from J, the gap between germline ends came to 8 bases. The CDR3 loop spans 15 amino acids. From germline, CDR1 is SGHRS and CDR2 YFSETQ. Supplemented by reference TRBV5-1 and TRBJ2-3, the full variable domain reads KAGVTQTPRYLIKTRGQQVTLSCSPISGHRSVSWYQQTPGQGLQFLFEYFSETQRNKGNFPGRFSGRQFSNSRSEMNVSTLELGDSALYLCASSLGTHSTDTQYFGPGTRLTVL.

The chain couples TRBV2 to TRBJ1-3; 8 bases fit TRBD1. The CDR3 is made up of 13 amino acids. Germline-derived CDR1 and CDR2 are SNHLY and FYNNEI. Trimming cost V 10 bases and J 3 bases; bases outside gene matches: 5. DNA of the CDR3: TGTGCCACCAGACAGGGGAGTGGAAACACCATATATTTT. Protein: CATRQGSGNTIYF.

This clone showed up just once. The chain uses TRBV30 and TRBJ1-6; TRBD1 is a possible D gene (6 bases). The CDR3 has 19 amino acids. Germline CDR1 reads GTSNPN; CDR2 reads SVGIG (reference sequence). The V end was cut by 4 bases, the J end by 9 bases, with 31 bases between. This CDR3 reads CAWTHRFGTRNVFGSPLHF. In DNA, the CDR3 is TGTGCCTGGACCCACCGTTTCGGGACACGTAATGTCTTCGGTTCACCCCTCCACTTT.

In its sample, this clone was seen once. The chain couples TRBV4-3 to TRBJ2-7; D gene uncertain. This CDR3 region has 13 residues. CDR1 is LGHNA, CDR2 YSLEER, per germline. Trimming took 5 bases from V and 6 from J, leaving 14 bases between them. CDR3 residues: CASSFNPNSEQYF. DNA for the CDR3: TGCGCCAGCAGCTTCAACCCCAACAGCGAGCAGTACTTC.

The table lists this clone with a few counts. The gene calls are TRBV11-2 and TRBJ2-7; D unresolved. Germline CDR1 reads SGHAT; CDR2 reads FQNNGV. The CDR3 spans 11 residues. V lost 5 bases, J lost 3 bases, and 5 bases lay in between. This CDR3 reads CASSTFYEQYF. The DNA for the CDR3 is TGTGCCAGCAGCACTTTCTACGAGCAGTACTTC. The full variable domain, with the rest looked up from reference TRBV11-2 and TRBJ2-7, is EAGVAQSPRYKIIEKRQSVAFWCNPISGHATLYWYQQILGQGPKLLIQFQNNGVVDDSQLPKDRFSAERLKGVDSTLKIQPAKLEDSAVYLCASSTFYEQYFGPGTRLTVT.

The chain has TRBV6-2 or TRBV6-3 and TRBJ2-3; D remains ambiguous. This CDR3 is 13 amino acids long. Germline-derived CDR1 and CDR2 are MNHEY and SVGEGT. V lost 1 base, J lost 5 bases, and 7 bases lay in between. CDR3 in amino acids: CASSYFDGDTQYF. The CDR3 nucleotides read TGTGCCAGCAGTTACTTTGATGGAGATACGCAGTATTTT.

CDR3 DNA sequence: TGTGCCAGCAGCAAAGACAAGGATTCAGAATATAGCAATCAGCCCCAGCATTTT. This codes for CASSKDKDSEYSNQPQHF. V and J are TRBV21-1 and TRBJ1-5. TRBV21-1 is listed as a pseudogene. The CDR3 length is 18 residues.

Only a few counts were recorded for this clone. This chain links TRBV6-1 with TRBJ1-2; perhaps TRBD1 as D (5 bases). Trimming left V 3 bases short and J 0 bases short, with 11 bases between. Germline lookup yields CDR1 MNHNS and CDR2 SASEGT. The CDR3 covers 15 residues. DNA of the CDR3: TGTGCCAGCAGTGAGTTTACAGGCCCTAACTATGGCTACACCTTC. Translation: CASSEFTGPNYGYTF.

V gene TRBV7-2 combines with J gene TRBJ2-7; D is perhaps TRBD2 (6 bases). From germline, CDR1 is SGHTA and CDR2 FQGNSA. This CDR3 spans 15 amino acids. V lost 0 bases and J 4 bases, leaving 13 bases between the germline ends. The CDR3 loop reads CASSLAGRGVYEQYF. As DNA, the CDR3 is TGTGCCAGCAGCTTAGCGGGGCGGGGAGTGTACGAGCAGTACTTC.

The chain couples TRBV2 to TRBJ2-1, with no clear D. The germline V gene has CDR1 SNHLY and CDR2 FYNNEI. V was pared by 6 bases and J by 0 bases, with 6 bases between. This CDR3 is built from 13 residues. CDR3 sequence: CASRENSYNEQFF. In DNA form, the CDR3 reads TGTGCCAGCAGGGAAAACTCCTACAATGAGCAGTTCTTC.